This T cell receptor beta chain was found in a study of blood T cell repertoires in COVID-19. About the study: COVID-19 samples from acute and convalescent phases originated in the United States, Italy and Spain. T cells, B-cell-depleted T cells, or PBMCs supplied cDNA or gDNA.

Per the original methods: The assay estimated nucleated cells by amplifying reference gene primers. Only in-frame clones appear in the TCRdb table, and some are missing; sequencing was by immunoSEQ multiplex PCR. D and trimming come from the DNA, and the V and J calls and clone size come from that table. The sample lists tens of thousands of clones; approximately 71% were seen once. Followed over time, Seattle patients had been enrolled while infection was active. The sample taken for sequencing was peripheral blood. The sequence derives from a man aged 70-80 years with COVID-19, enrolled during active disease.

The CDR3 sequence: CSVVGLAGTEAFF. DNA of the CDR3: TGCAGCGTTGTCGGACTGGCCGGGACTGAAGCTTTCTTT. The chain couples TRBV29-1 to TRBJ1-1; D is unclear. The CDR3 runs to 13 residues. Germline V CDR1 and CDR2: SQVTM, ANQGSEA. Trimming left V 4 bases short and J 5 bases short, with 14 bases between.